This T cell receptor (beta chain) was identified in a study of blood T cell repertoires in COVID-19 (dated by TCRdb to 2018 to 2021). General notes on the study: Samples from collaborators originated in the United States, Italy and Spain and spanned both the acute and convalescent phases of COVID-19. A de-identified subject ID, COVID-19 status, age in years and sex were almost always included in the sample metadata. The samples were drawn from the first 160 participants of the ongoing ImmuneRACE study and from 950 to 1,500 subjects provided by 6 global collaborators. The repertoires were released in a freely available public database intended as a resource for research on the immune response to SARS-CoV-2. The dataset comprised deeply sampled blood TCRbeta repertoires from subjects exposed to, actively infected with, or recovered from COVID-19. Where HLA class I and class II types were available, the types were taken from metadata supplied by the sample provider, not from assay-based typing. The prospective study material was composed of cDNA or gDNA derived from T cells, B-cell-depleted T cells, or PBMCs. The paper as a whole reports these results and caveats: The quantity of clinical and demographic metadata differed by source and by participant and was supplied without curation.

The immunoSEQ Assay, a bias-controlled multiplex PCR, was used to amplify TCRbeta CDR3 regions from genomic DNA. As for the original processing: Within the assay, amplification of reference gene primers was used to estimate how many nucleated cells each sample contained. To quantify the absolute abundance of each unique TCRbeta CDR3 rearrangement, sequence reads were collapsed and filtered. For each sample, productive Simpson clonality was calculated by taking the square root of Simpson's diversity index across productive rearrangements. The source is immuneACCESS, and TCRdb retained only in-frame sequences with V and J called. Part of the clones is not carried over; for the studies checked, unresolved V genes explain less than half of this, and the remainder is unexplained. The V and J calls and clone size come from that table; D and trimming were worked out from the DNA. Across this sample there are about 240,000 clones, with approximately 83% seen only once. The ten top clones hold roughly a tenth of the sample.

V was cut back by 2 bases and J by 4 bases, leaving a gap of 15 bases between them. The CDR3 measures 15 amino acids from cysteine to phenylalanine. Of all the DNA, just the CDR3 is kept, 45 bases in frame from base 1. Per the germline V gene, MDHEN is the CDR1 and SYDVKM is the CDR2. Whole blood was collected in K2EDTA tubes by collaborating institutions according to the institutions' own protocols. For TCRbeta analysis, collaborators shipped samples in one of three forms: frozen whole blood, isolated PBMCs, or DNA extracted from either of those sample types. Details on this clone: Its antigen remains unidentified. Base qualities were left out, and no much larger clone turns up one base away.

This clonotype was obtained from a woman of 80 years or more with acute or convalescent COVID-19. The chain couples TRBV28 to TRBJ2-7; TRBD1 could be the D gene, as 6 bases match. The specimen was peripheral blood. The CDR3: CASSLTGAGEYEQYF. The DNA sequence reads TGTGCCAGCAGTTTAACCGGGGCAGGGGAGTACGAGCAGTACTTC.